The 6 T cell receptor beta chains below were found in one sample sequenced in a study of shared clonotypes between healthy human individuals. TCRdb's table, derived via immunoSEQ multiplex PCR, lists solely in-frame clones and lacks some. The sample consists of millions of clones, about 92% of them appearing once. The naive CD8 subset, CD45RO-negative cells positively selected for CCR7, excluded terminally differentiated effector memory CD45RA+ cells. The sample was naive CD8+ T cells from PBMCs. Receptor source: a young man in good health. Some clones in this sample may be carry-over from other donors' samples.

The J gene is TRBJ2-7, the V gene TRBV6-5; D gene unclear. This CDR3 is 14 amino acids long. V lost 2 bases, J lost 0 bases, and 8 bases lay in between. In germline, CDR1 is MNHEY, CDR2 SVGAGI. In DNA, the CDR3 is TGTGCCAGCAGTTACCCGCGTAACTCCTACGAGCAGTACTTC. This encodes CASSYPRNSYEQYF.

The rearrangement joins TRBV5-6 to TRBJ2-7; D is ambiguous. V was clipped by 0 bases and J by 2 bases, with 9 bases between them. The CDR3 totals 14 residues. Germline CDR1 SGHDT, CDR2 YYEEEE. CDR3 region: CASSLVEAAYEQYF. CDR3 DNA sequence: TGTGCCAGCAGCTTGGTTGAGGCTGCCTACGAGCAGTACTTC.

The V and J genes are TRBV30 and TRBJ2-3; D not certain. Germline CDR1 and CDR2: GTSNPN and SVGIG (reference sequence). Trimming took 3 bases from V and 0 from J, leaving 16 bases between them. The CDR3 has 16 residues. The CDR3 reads CAWSPIRHLSTDTQYF. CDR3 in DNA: TGTGCCTGGAGCCCCATTCGGCACCTTAGCACAGATACGCAGTATTTT.

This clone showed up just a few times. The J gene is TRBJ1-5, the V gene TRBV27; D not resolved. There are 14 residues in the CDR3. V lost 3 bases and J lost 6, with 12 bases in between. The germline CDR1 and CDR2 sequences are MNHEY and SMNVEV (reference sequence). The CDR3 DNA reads TGTGCCAGCAGTTTGGGAGGGATTAGTCAGCCCCAGCATTTT. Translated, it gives CASSLGGISQPQHF.

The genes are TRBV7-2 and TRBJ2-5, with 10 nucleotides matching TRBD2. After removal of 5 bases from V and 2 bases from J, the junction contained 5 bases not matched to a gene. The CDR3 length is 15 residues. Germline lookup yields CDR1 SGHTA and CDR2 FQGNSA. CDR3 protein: CASSPTSGPQETQYF. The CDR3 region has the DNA TGTGCCAGCAGCCCGACTAGCGGGCCTCAAGAGACCCAGTACTTC.

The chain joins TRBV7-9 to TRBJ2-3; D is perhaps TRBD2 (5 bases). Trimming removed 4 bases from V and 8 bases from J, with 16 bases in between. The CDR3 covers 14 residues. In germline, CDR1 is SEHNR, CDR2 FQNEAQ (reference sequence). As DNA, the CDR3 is TGTGCCAGCAGCTCTAAGAGAGGGCAAGGTACGCAGTATTTT. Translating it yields CASSSKRGQGTQYF.